Below, 10 T cell receptor beta chains from the same sample are listed, as sequenced in a study of blood T cell repertoires in COVID-19. Profiling relied on immunoSEQ multiplex PCR, and the TCRdb table lists in-frame clones only, not all of them. The sample comprises about 270,000 clones, roughly 90% of which are singletons, and about an eighth rests with the top ten. The source material was peripheral blood. The receptors derive from a woman in her 30s with COVID-19, enrolled during active disease.

This chain joins TRBV5-1 and TRBJ2-2; 10 nucleotides align to TRBD2. The CDR3 contains 15 residues. V gave up 4 bases and J gave up 6 bases; unmatched junction bases: 6. Germline CDR1 is SGHRS and CDR2 is YFSETQ. The CDR3: CASSISGGAAGELFF. The CDR3 coding sequence is TGCGCCAGCAGCATCAGCGGGGGGGCTGCCGGGGAGCTGTTTTTT.

V and J are TRBV6-6 and TRBJ2-7, with 8 positions matching TRBD2. CDR3 length: 14 amino acids. Germline CDR1 reads MNHNY; CDR2 reads SVGAGI (reference sequence). Trimming at V came to 5 bases and at J to 5 bases, leaving 8 bases not matched to a gene. The CDR3 DNA sequence: TGTGCCAGCAGTCTAGCGGGTCGTGTCAACGAGCAGTACTTC. Translation gives CASSLAGRVNEQYF.

This clone was found a few times. The chain carries TRBV4-2 and TRBJ2-1; maybe TRBD2 (7 bases). The germline CDR1 and CDR2 sequences are LGHNA and YNFKEQ. V was pared by 4 bases and J by 8 bases, with 24 bases between. CDR3 length: 17 residues. CDR3 DNA: TGTGCCAGCAGCCCCGTTGGAGGGGGGGGTTTTGGCGATGAGCAGTTCTTC. It yields the protein CASSPVGGGGFGDEQFF.

The chain is built from TRBV3-1 (or the pseudogene TRBV3-2) and TRBJ2-2; tentative D call: TRBD1 (6 bases). Germline CDR1 LGHDT, CDR2 YNNKEL (reference sequence). The CDR3 runs 13 residues. Trimming removed 4 bases from V and 4 bases from J, with 7 bases in between. DNA of the CDR3: TGTGCCAGCAGCCGGACAGCCACCGGGGAGCTGTTTTTT. Translating it yields CASSRTATGELFF.

Remarks on this clone: The same CDR3 also results from other DNA sequences found in this sample. The chain is built from TRBV28 and TRBJ1-3; tentatively, D is TRBD1 (6 bases). CDR1 is MDHEN, CDR2 SYDVKM, per germline. V lost 5 bases to trimming and J lost 2 bases, with 10 bases between them. This CDR3 spans 14 amino acids. The CDR3 here is CASSLQGTGNTIYF. In nucleotides, the CDR3 is TGTGCCAGCAGTCTACAGGGAACTGGAAACACCATATATTTT.

The CDR3 DNA reads TGTGCCAGCGACCAATTTTTAACAGGGGAGAGCACCGGGGAGCTGTTTTTT. Translating gives CASDQFLTGESTGELFF. J is TRBJ2-2 and V is TRBV11-2; 7 bases agree with TRBD1. Germline V gene sequence: CDR1 SGHAT, CDR2 FQNNGV. This CDR3 region has 17 residues. V lost 8 bases, J lost 4 bases, and 16 bases stayed unmatched.

The rearrangement joins TRBV27 to TRBJ1-4; 8 bases map to TRBD1. This CDR3 comprises 14 residues. The J segment lost 11 bases and the V segment lost 2 bases, leaving 7 bases of the junction unmatched. Germline values: CDR1 MNHEY, CDR2 SMNVEV (reference sequence). CDR3 in DNA: TGTGCCAGCAGTTTAGGGCAGGGGGCCGGGAAACTGTTTTTT. Protein sequence: CASSLGQGAGKLFF.

The chain employs TRBV7-2 and TRBJ1-3; maybe TRBD1 (6 bases). Germline lookup yields CDR1 SGHTA and CDR2 FQGNSA. The CDR3 is made up of 18 amino acids. Trimming took off 5 bases at V and 0 bases at J, with 20 bases between the two ends. CDR3 amino acids: CASSPQPPGHRSGNTIYF. CDR3 sequence (DNA): TGTGCCAGCAGCCCACAACCTCCGGGACATCGCTCTGGAAACACCATATATTTT.

The V gene is TRBV7-9, the J gene TRBJ1-1, with D unresolved. This CDR3 comprises 13 residues. Trimming left V 5 bases short and J 1 base short, with 8 bases between. Germline V gene lookup returns CDR1 SEHNR and CDR2 FQNEAQ (reference sequence). CDR3 DNA: TGTGCCAGCAGCCGGCGGGGGAACACTGAAGCTTTCTTT. This codes for CASSRRGNTEAFF.

The V call is TRBV5-1, the J call TRBJ1-1; D is unresolved. The germline V and J ends were trimmed by 0 bases and 4 bases, with 16 bases remaining between them. Per the germline V gene, CDR1 is SGHRS and CDR2 is YFSETQ. The CDR3 covers 16 residues. CDR3 bases: TGCGCCAGCAGCTTGGTTGCGTCTATTGGGAGCACTGAAGCTTTCTTT. Protein: CASSLVASIGSTEAFF.